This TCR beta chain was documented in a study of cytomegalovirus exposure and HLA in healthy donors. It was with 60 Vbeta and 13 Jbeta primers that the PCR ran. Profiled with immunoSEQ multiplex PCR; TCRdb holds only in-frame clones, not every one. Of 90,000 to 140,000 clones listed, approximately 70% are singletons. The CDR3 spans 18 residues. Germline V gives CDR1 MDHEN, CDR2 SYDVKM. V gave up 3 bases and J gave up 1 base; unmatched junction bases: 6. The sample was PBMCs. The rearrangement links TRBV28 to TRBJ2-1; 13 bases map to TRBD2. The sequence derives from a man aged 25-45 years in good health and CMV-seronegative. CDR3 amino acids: CASSFRGLAGASYNEQFF. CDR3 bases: TGTGCCAGCAGTTTCCGCGGACTAGCGGGAGCTTCCTACAATGAGCAGTTCTTC.